This entry lists 18 T cell receptor beta chains sequenced from one sample in a study of blood T cell repertoires in COVID-19. Produced via immunoSEQ multiplex PCR; TCRdb's table is partial and in-frame only. This table holds 200,000 to 300,000 clones, about 87% found once. Sequences were obtained from PBMCs or T cells enriched from blood (not recorded which). These receptor sequences come from a woman aged 25 to 39 with acute COVID-19.

The gene calls are TRBV19 and TRBJ1-1; D gene unclear. Trimming removed 4 bases from V and 4 bases from J, with 19 bases in between. Germline-derived CDR1 and CDR2 are LNHDA and SQIVND (reference sequence). CDR3 length equals 16 residues. The CDR3 loop is CASSTSLSTLVTEAFF. The CDR3 region has the DNA TGTGCCAGTAGTACTTCTTTGAGTACTTTGGTCACTGAAGCTTTCTTT.

V and J are TRBV24-1 and TRBJ2-1; 7 nucleotides agree with TRBD2. The CDR3 has 14 residues. The V gene's germline CDR1 is KGHDR and CDR2 SFDVKD. The J segment lost 4 bases and the V segment lost 7 bases, leaving 6 bases of the junction unmatched. CDR3: CATRSSGPYNEQFF. The CDR3 nucleotides read TGTGCCACCAGGTCTAGCGGACCTTACAATGAGCAGTTCTTC.

This rearrangement joins TRBV5-1 to TRBJ2-1; 15 bases agree with TRBD2. CDR1 SGHRS and CDR2 YFSETQ come from the germline V gene. Unmatched junction bases numbered 9, after V lost 4 bases and J lost 4 bases. The CDR3 length is 18 residues. This chain's CDR3 is CASSHGTSGGIYYNEQFF. In DNA, the CDR3 is TGCGCCAGCAGCCACGGGACTAGCGGGGGGATCTATTACAATGAGCAGTTCTTC. The variable domain in full, with the rest retrieved from reference TRBV5-1 and TRBJ2-1, is KAGVTQTPRYLIKTRGQQVTLSCSPISGHRSVSWYQQTPGQGLQFLFEYFSETQRNKGNFPGRFSGRQFSNSRSEMNVSTLELGDSALYLCASSHGTSGGIYYNEQFFGPGTRLTVL.

This sequence joins TRBV27 and TRBJ1-2, with D possibly TRBD1 on 5 matching bases. V gave up 7 bases and J gave up 7 bases, with 16 bases separating them. The germline gives CDR1 MNHEY, CDR2 SMNVEV (reference sequence). CDR3 length: 13 residues. CDR3 in amino acids: CASKPATVSGYTF. In DNA form, the CDR3 reads TGTGCCAGCAAGCCCGCGACAGTGAGTGGCTACACCTTC.

CDR3 amino acids: CAWSFGANVLTF. In nucleotides, the CDR3 is TGTGCCTGGAGCTTTGGGGCCAACGTCCTGACTTTC. The chain uses TRBV30 and TRBJ2-6; D remains ambiguous. The CDR3 has 12 residues. CDR1 and CDR2 (germline): GTSNPN, SVGIG (reference sequence). The V end was cut by 3 bases, the J end by 3 bases, with 3 bases between.

V and J are TRBV18 and TRBJ2-3; D possibly corresponds to TRBD2 (6 bases). Germline V gives CDR1 KGHSH, CDR2 LQKENI. This CDR3 is 14 amino acids long. With 4 bases removed from V and 0 bases from J, the gap between germline ends came to 8 bases. The CDR3 loop is CASSRGTSTDTQYF. DNA for the CDR3: TGTGCCAGCTCACGAGGGACTAGCACAGATACGCAGTATTTT. The variable domain in full, with the rest retrieved from reference TRBV18 and TRBJ2-3, is NAGVMQNPRHLVRRRGQEARLRCSPMKGHSHVYWYRQLPEEGLKFMVYLQKENIIDESGMPKERFSAEFPKEGPSILRIQQVVRGDSAAYFCASSRGTSTDTQYFGPGTRLTVL.

V is TRBV7-2 and J is TRBJ1-5; D possibly corresponds to TRBD1 (5 bases). V was shortened by 4 bases and J by 3 bases, with 22 bases between the two germline ends. The CDR3 length is 18 residues. Germline V gives CDR1 SGHTA, CDR2 FQGNSA. This chain's CDR3 is CASSSPGFQRWTNQPQHF. Written as DNA, the CDR3 is TGTGCCAGCAGCTCACCAGGGTTCCAAAGGTGGACCAATCAGCCCCAGCATTTT.

As DNA, the CDR3 is TGCGCCAGCAGCCAAGATCCCCGGACACTCCTTGGGTATGGCTACACCTTC. The encoded protein is CASSQDPRTLLGYGYTF. V is TRBV4-1 and J is TRBJ1-2, with D possibly being TRBD1 (5 bases). Trimming pared 0 bases from V and 5 bases from J, leaving 19 bases between. The CDR3 sequence is 17 residues long. Germline lookup yields CDR1 MGHRA and CDR2 YSYEKL.

V gene TRBV2 combines with J gene TRBJ1-1; a possible D gene is TRBD1 (6 bases). CDR3 size: 15 residues. Germline assignment: CDR1 SNHLY and CDR2 FYNNEI. Trimming took off 2 bases at V and 3 bases at J, with 13 bases between the two ends. The CDR3 coding sequence is TGTGCCAGCAGTGAACCACAGGGCTGGGACACTGAAGCTTTCTTT. Protein sequence: CASSEPQGWDTEAFF.

This clone was seen only a few times. The gene calls are TRBV28 and TRBJ2-1; possibly TRBD2 for D (6 bases). Germline CDR1 and CDR2: MDHEN and SYDVKM. V lost 8 bases to trimming and J lost 6 bases, with 11 bases between them. The CDR3 consists of 12 residues. CDR3 in amino acids: CASLTGSNEQFF. DNA of the CDR3: TGTGCCAGCCTAACCGGGAGCAATGAGCAGTTCTTC.

The rearrangement uses TRBV7-2 and TRBJ1-1, with 10 positions matching TRBD1. J gave up 5 bases and V 5 bases, and 8 bases lay outside the gene matches. Per the germline V gene, CDR1 is SGHTA and CDR2 is FQGNSA. There are 15 residues in the CDR3. CDR3 in amino acids: CASSAGTGAGTEAFF. Here the CDR3 DNA reads TGTGCCAGCAGCGCTGGGACAGGGGCGGGAACTGAAGCTTTCTTT.

This chain links TRBV28 with TRBJ1-6; TRBD1 matches at 9 bases. CDR1 is MDHEN and CDR2 is SYDVKM in the germline V gene. With V trimmed by 7 bases and J by 5 bases, 6 bases remained unmatched. CDR3 size: 15 residues. In DNA, the CDR3 is TGTGCCAGCACCCGGACAGGGGCCCATAATTCACCCCTCCACTTT. Amino acid sequence: CASTRTGAHNSPLHF.

V usage is TRBV29-1 and J usage is TRBJ2-3, with a tentative D call TRBD2 (6 bases). This CDR3 spans 14 amino acids. V was pared by 5 bases and J by 2 bases, with 14 bases between. CDR1 is SQVTM, CDR2 ANQGSEA, per germline. The CDR3 DNA reads as TGCAGCGTTCGAGGGCGGGATTCCACAGATACGCAGTATTTT. Translation gives CSVRGRDSTDTQYF.

The chain carries TRBV4-3 and TRBJ2-2; D possibly corresponds to TRBD1 (6 bases). V was trimmed by 1 base and J by 5 bases, leaving 14 bases between them. The CDR3 has 16 residues. Germline loops: CDR1 LGHNA, CDR2 YSLEER. The CDR3 DNA reads TGCGCCAGCAGCCAAGGATTTGGGGGCGGTACCGGGGAGCTGTTTTTT. Translated: CASSQGFGGGTGELFF.

This chain uses TRBV19 with TRBJ2-5; D not resolved. Germline V lookup: CDR1 LNHDA, CDR2 SQIVND (reference sequence). The CDR3 is made up of 13 amino acids. V dropped 6 bases and J dropped 5 bases, with 13 bases sitting between them. The DNA of the CDR3 is TGTGCCAGTAGCTCCTCCGATCGGGAGACCCAGTACTTC. Residues: CASSSSDRETQYF. Full variable domain (outside the CDR3, taken from reference TRBV19 and TRBJ2-5): DGGITQSPKYLFRKEGQNVTLSCEQNLNHDAMYWYRQDPGQGLRLIYYSQIVNDFQKGDIAEGYSVSREKKESFPLTVTSAQKNPTAFYLCASSSSDRETQYFGPGTRLLVL.

This chain connects TRBV19 to TRBJ1-1; 7 bases are a match to TRBD1. Unmatched junction bases numbered 6, after V lost 7 bases and J lost 4 bases. Per the germline V gene, CDR1 is LNHDA and CDR2 is SQIVND (reference sequence). This CDR3 contains 13 residues. DNA for the CDR3: TGTGCCAGTACCACGACAGGGAGCACTGAAGCTTTCTTT. It specifies CASTTTGSTEAFF.

V is TRBV10-2 and J is TRBJ1-2; 7 nucleotides match TRBD1. The J segment lost 4 bases and the V segment lost 2 bases, leaving 4 bases of the junction unmatched. The CDR3 is made up of 14 amino acids. The germline V gene encodes CDR1 WSHSY and CDR2 SAAADI. The CDR3 DNA sequence: TGCGCCAGCAGTGAGCCGGGGACAGCCTATGGCTACACCTTC. Amino acid sequence: CASSEPGTAYGYTF.

The chain joins TRBV5-1 to TRBJ1-2; 10 bases are a match to TRBD1. Germline V gives CDR1 SGHRS, CDR2 YFSETQ. This CDR3 has 12 amino acids. V trimming: 6 bases; J trimming: 6 bases; junction bases outside the gene matches: 2. The CDR3: CASTGTGDGYTF. As DNA, the CDR3 is TGCGCCAGCACCGGGACAGGGGATGGCTACACCTTC.